This record concerns one TCR beta chain sequence. Participants' own reports of clinical history determined their cohort assignment. This specimen belongs to a study of blood T cell repertoires in COVID-19. Study-wide context: Sources were T cells, B-cell-depleted T cells, or PBMCs; the material itself was cDNA or gDNA.

This CDR3 has 9 residues. V shed 5 bases and J shed 7 bases, with 5 bases lying between them. From germline, CDR1 is SQVTM and CDR2 ANQGSEA. Methods used by the authors: Amplification from reference gene primers served as the basis for estimated nucleated cell counts. This table comes from immunoSEQ multiplex PCR, and its TCRdb copy is limited to in-frame clones, with some not included. V, J and clone size are those of that table, while D and trimming were read from the DNA. The sample has about 360,000 clones, about 89% seen once. The chain carries TRBV29-1 and TRBJ1-2; D gene ambiguous. This receptor was identified in a man aged 25 to 40 who had recovered from COVID-19. The specimen sequenced was PBMCs or T cells enriched from blood (not recorded which). CDR3 bases: TGCAGCGTTCTCTGTGGCTACACCTTC. Amino acid sequence: CSVLCGYTF.